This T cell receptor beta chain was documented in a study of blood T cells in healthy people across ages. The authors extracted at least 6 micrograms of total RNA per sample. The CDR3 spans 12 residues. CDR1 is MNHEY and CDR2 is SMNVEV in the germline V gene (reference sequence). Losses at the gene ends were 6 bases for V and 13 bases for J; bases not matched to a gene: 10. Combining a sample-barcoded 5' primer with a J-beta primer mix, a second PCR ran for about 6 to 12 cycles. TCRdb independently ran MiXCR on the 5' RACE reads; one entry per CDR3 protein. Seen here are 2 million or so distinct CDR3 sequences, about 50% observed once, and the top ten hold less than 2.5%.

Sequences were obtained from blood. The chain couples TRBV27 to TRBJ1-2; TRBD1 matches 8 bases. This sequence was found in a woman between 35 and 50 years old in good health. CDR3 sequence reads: CASSDSGGPLTF. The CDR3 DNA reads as TGTGCCAGCAGCGATTCAGGGGGCCCGCTCACCTTC.